One sample yielded the 16 T cell receptor beta chains listed below, sequenced in a study of T-cell reconstitution after alpha-beta-depleted transplantation in children. Unique molecular identifiers were incorporated when the TCRbeta library was constructed. MiXCR, applied by TCRdb to the PCR reads, yields one record per CDR3 protein. The sample lists around 190,000 distinct CDR3 sequences; approximately 6.9% were seen once. Sequenced here: PBMCs, sampled before TCRalphabeta/CD19-depleted stem cell transplant. Receptors originate from a boy aged 2 to 10 with acute lymphoblastic leukemia, due to receive a stem cell transplant.

This clonotype was seen ten or more times. This chain joins TRBV5-1 and TRBJ2-2; 10 nucleotides line up with TRBD2. Germline V lookup: CDR1 SGHRS, CDR2 YFSETQ. The CDR3 is 15 residues long. The V segment lost 1 base and the J segment 5 bases; nucleotides outside the gene matches: 2. The CDR3, as DNA: TGCGCCAGCAGCTTGACTAGCGGGAAAACCGGGGAGCTGTTTTTT. Encoded protein: CASSLTSGKTGELFF. Together with reference TRBV5-1 and TRBJ2-2, the CDR3 gives the full variable domain: KAGVTQTPRYLIKTRGQQVTLSCSPISGHRSVSWYQQTPGQGLQFLFEYFSETQRNKGNFPGRFSGRQFSNSRSEMNVSTLELGDSALYLCASSLTSGKTGELFFGEGSRLTVL.

This clonotype was counted between two and nine times. The chain couples TRBV20-1 to TRBJ2-7, with 10 bases that match TRBD1. CDR3 length: 15 residues. Per germline, CDR1 DFQATT and CDR2 SNEGSKA (reference sequence). V gave up 5 bases and J gave up 2 bases; unmatched junction bases: 9. The CDR3 DNA follows: TGCAGTGCTTATATCCGGGACAGGGGTCCCTACGAGCAGTACTTC. It specifies CSAYIRDRGPYEQYF.

The genes are TRBV6-2 or TRBV6-3 and TRBJ2-7; D might be TRBD2 (6 bases). The CDR3 is 13 amino acids. Germline V lookup: CDR1 MNHEY, CDR2 SVGEGT. The V and J ends lost 11 bases and 2 bases respectively, with 16 bases between them. The CDR3 DNA is TGTGCCGCCTCCGAGGGAGGAACCTACGAGCAGTACTTC. Amino acid sequence: CAASEGGTYEQYF.

This clonotype was seen at least ten times. V is TRBV20-1 and J is TRBJ2-2, with D perhaps given as TRBD1 or TRBD2 (5 bases each). The CDR3 sequence is 15 residues long. CDR1 is DFQATT and CDR2 is SNEGSKA in the germline V gene (reference sequence). V was pared by 5 bases and J by 0 bases, with 13 bases between. CDR3 nucleotide sequence: TGCAGTGCTCCAATGGGGGTTTCGAACACCGGGGAGCTGTTTTTT. Translating gives CSAPMGVSNTGELFF.

In its sample, this clonotype was seen many times. This chain connects TRBV29-1 to TRBJ2-7, with D possibly matching TRBD2 (5 bases). The germline CDR1 and CDR2 sequences are SQVTM and ANQGSEA. The CDR3 runs 12 residues. Trimming pared 6 bases from V and 3 bases from J, leaving 12 bases between. The CDR3, as DNA: TGCAGCGTGAGAGACGGGGTCTACGAGCAGTACTTC. Amino acids: CSVRDGVYEQYF.

This clonotype showed up many times. The gene calls are TRBV9 and TRBJ2-5; the D gene is possibly TRBD1 (5 bases). The CDR3 contains 12 residues. From germline, CDR1 is SGDLS and CDR2 YYNGEE. The V end was cut by 3 bases, the J end by 6 bases, with 9 bases between. The CDR3 sequence: CASSGGRKTQYF. CDR3 coding DNA: TGTGCCAGCAGCGGGGGCAGGAAGACCCAGTACTTC.

The sample holds many counts of this clonotype. The chain links TRBV29-1 to TRBJ2-7; 7 bases match TRBD1. J was trimmed by 6 bases and V by 7 bases; bases with no gene match: 6. Germline V CDR1 and CDR2: SQVTM, ANQGSEA. CDR3 length: 11 residues. CDR3 in DNA: TGCAGCGCTCAGACAGGGCTCGAGCAGTACTTC. Protein sequence: CSAQTGLEQYF.

At least ten counts were recorded for this clonotype. The chain has TRBV21-1 and TRBJ2-5; TRBD2, as called in the table, went unchecked against the DNA. TRBV21-1 represents a pseudogene. CDR3 length: 19 residues. The CDR3 region is CASKLNSGGAGPLNGTQYF. The CDR3 nucleotides read TGTGCCAGCAAACTGAATAGCGGGGGGGCCGGTCCACTTAATGGGACCCAGTACTTC.

This clonotype was counted a few times. The V call is TRBV5-1, the J call TRBJ2-2, with 8 bases lining up with TRBD1. V dropped 4 bases and J dropped 3; count of bases not matched to a gene: 5. CDR1 and CDR2 (germline): SGHRS, YFSETQ. The CDR3 contains 15 residues. CDR3 amino acids: CASSPDRAHTGELFF. In DNA form, the CDR3 reads TGCGCCAGCAGCCCGGACAGGGCTCACACCGGGGAGCTGTTTTTT.

V is TRBV4-3 and J is TRBJ1-2; D is ambiguous. The V and J ends lost 0 bases and 1 base respectively, with 9 bases between them. The CDR3 spans 15 residues. Germline CDR1 is LGHNA and CDR2 is YSLEER. The CDR3 DNA reads as TGCGCCAGCAGCCAAGATCATCGCGTTAACTATGGCTACACCTTC. Translating gives CASSQDHRVNYGYTF.

The J gene is TRBJ2-1, the V gene TRBV28, with TRBD1 matching 10 bases. Germline CDR1 is MDHEN and CDR2 is SYDVKM. The CDR3 runs to 17 residues. The ends lost 7 bases at V and 5 bases at J; junction bases unmatched: 14. CDR3 loop: CASTFTRTGGWHNEQFF. The CDR3 nucleotides are TGTGCCAGCACCTTTACCCGGACAGGGGGGTGGCACAATGAGCAGTTCTTC.

This clonotype showed up many times. The genes are TRBV29-1 and TRBJ2-5; D gene unclear. The CDR3 has 12 residues. The germline gives CDR1 SQVTM, CDR2 ANQGSEA. The V end lost 4 bases, the J end lost 4 bases, and 10 bases lay between the germline ends. The CDR3, as DNA: TGCAGCGTTGTGTCGCGAAGAGAGACCCAGTACTTC. This sequence encodes CSVVSRRETQYF.

The chain uses TRBV4-3 and TRBJ1-6; the D is unclear. Germline V lookup: CDR1 LGHNA, CDR2 YSLEER. This CDR3 contains 15 residues. Trimming took off 2 bases at V and 10 bases at J, with 15 bases between the two ends. CDR3 coding DNA: TGCGCCAGCAGCCAATCGGGATCAAAAGGCTCACCCCTCCACTTT. It codes for CASSQSGSKGSPLHF.

The J gene is TRBJ1-1, the V gene TRBV7-8, with 10 bases that match TRBD1. Germline V gene lookup returns CDR1 SGHVS and CDR2 FQNEAQ. This CDR3 comprises 16 residues. V lost 0 bases to trimming and J lost 5 bases; unmatched junction nucleotides: 6. CDR3 DNA: TGTGCCAGCAGCTTAGCGCTTCGGACAGGGGGGACTGAAGCTTTCTTT. This sequence encodes CASSLALRTGGTEAFF. Using reference TRBV7-8 and TRBJ1-1 for the parts outside the CDR3, the full variable domain is GAGVSQSPRYKVAKRGQDVALRCDPISGHVSLFWYQQALGQGPEFLTYFQNEAQLDKSGLPSDRFFAERPEGSVSTLKIQRTQQEDSAVYLCASSLALRTGGTEAFFGQGTRLTVV.

This clonotype was counted a few times. The chain recombines TRBV4-3 with TRBJ2-6; D remains ambiguous. The CDR3 consists of 16 residues. Between the trimmed V and J ends, which lost 3 bases and 0 bases, there was a span of 9 bases. Germline CDR1 LGHNA, CDR2 YSLEER. The CDR3 sequence is CASSHGPSSGANVLTF. DNA of the CDR3: TGCGCCAGCAGCCACGGACCCAGCTCTGGGGCCAACGTCCTGACTTTC.

This clonotype showed up many times. The rearrangement links TRBV29-1 to TRBJ2-1; 8 bases fit TRBD2. The length of the CDR3 is 15 residues. V shed 0 bases, J shed 6 bases, and the junction held 7 bases outside the gene matches. Germline loops: CDR1 SQVTM, CDR2 ANQGSEA. CDR3 sequence reads: CSVEDRIAGRNEQFF. In DNA, the CDR3 is TGCAGCGTTGAAGATAGGATAGCGGGACGCAATGAGCAGTTCTTC.